This T cell receptor beta chain is drawn from a study of T cells after yellow fever vaccination. Germline V lookup: CDR1 DFQATT, CDR2 SNEGSKA (reference sequence). CDR3 length: 14 residues. J gave up 4 bases and V 3 bases, and 7 bases lay outside the gene matches. MiXCR, applied by TCRdb to the 5' RACE reads, yields one record per CDR3 protein. The table records 450,000 to 600,000 distinct CDR3 sequences, about a sixth of them present only once. The chain links TRBV20-1 to TRBJ2-3; 7 positions agree with TRBD1. This clonotype was sampled from a man aged 18 to 30 who received the YFV17D yellow fever vaccine. The source was PBMCs, collected less than 6 days after the first yellow fever vaccination. CDR3 nucleotide sequence: TGCAGTGCTAGGTGGAGGACAGGACCAGATACGCAGTATTTT. This codes for CSARWRTGPDTQYF.